Listed here is a single TCR beta chain. Germline CDR1 reads SGHAT; CDR2 reads FQNNGV. V lost 5 bases, J lost 4 bases, and 11 bases lay in between. The length of the CDR3 is 13 residues. Primers: 60 Vbeta forward and 13 Jbeta reverse. The data were produced by immunoSEQ multiplex PCR, yet TCRdb's version contains in-frame clones alone and is incomplete. Of some 150,000 clones in the sample, 82% are singletons; the top ten hold just over 8%. The data originate from a study of cytomegalovirus exposure and HLA in healthy donors. The sequencing sample was made of PBMCs. The chain couples TRBV11-2 to TRBJ1-1; D might be TRBD1 (5 bases). The clonotype was recovered from a woman aged 50 to 60 in good health and CMV-seropositive. The CDR3 reads CASSPRQLTEAFF. The CDR3 DNA follows: TGTGCCAGCAGCCCTCGACAGCTCACTGAAGCTTTCTTT.